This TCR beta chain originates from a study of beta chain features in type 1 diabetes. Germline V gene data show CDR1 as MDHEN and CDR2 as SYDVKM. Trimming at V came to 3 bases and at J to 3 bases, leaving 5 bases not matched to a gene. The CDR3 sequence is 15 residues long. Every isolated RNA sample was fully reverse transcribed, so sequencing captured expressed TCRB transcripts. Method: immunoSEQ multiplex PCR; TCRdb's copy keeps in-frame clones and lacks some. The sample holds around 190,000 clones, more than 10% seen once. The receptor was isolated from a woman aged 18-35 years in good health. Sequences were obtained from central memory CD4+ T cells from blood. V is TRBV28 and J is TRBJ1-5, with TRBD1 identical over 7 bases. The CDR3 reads CASSLKGAYNQPQHF. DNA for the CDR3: TGTGCCAGCAGTTTGAAGGGGGCTTACAATCAGCCCCAGCATTTT.